The 25 T cell receptor beta chains presented below share a single source sample, sequenced in a study of blood T cell repertoires in COVID-19. Sequencing used immunoSEQ multiplex PCR; TCRdb keeps in-frame clones, though not all of them. The sample gives around 500,000 clones, 75% to 90% of which show up once; 7% to 10% is in the top ten. The sample taken for sequencing was PBMCs or T cells enriched from blood (not recorded which). The receptors derive from a woman aged 55-69 years who had recovered from COVID-19.

The V call is TRBV10-3, the J call TRBJ1-2, with 8 nucleotides matching TRBD1. Trimming at V came to 6 bases and at J to 10 bases, leaving 13 bases not matched to a gene. Germline CDR1 reads ENHRY; CDR2 reads SYGVKD. The CDR3 loop spans 14 amino acids. Here the CDR3 DNA reads TGTGCCATCAGCAGGACCTGGACAGGGTTGGACTACACCTTC. It translates to CAISRTWTGLDYTF.

This chain uses TRBV4-2 with TRBJ2-7, with 11 bases identical to TRBD2. Germline CDR1 LGHNA, CDR2 YNFKEQ. J gave up 2 bases and V 2 bases, and 2 bases lay outside the gene matches. The CDR3 is 15 residues long. As DNA, the CDR3 is TGTGCCAGCAGCCAACTAGCGGGGGGACCCTACGAGCAGTACTTC. This translates into CASSQLAGGPYEQYF.

Points on this clone: Other DNA sequences in the same sample also yield this CDR3. The chain couples TRBV19 to TRBJ1-2; D gene ambiguous. The CDR3 spans 13 residues. V gave up 1 base and J gave up 5 bases, with 8 bases separating them. The germline CDR1 and CDR2 sequences are LNHDA and SQIVND (reference sequence). CDR3 loop: CASSIAGGYGYTF. CDR3 coding DNA: TGTGCCAGTAGTATAGCGGGCGGGTATGGCTACACCTTC. The full variable domain, completed using reference TRBV19 and TRBJ1-2, is DGGITQSPKYLFRKEGQNVTLSCEQNLNHDAMYWYRQDPGQGLRLIYYSQIVNDFQKGDIAEGYSVSREKKESFPLTVTSAQKNPTAFYLCASSIAGGYGYTFGSGTRLTVV.

This chain uses TRBV5-1 with TRBJ2-7; 7 bases align to TRBD2. This CDR3 comprises 15 residues. With 5 bases clipped from V and 2 bases from J, the junction kept 10 bases outside the gene matches. Germline CDR1 reads SGHRS; CDR2 reads YFSETQ. The CDR3 sequence: CASRPWGGVTYEQYF. For the CDR3, the DNA is TGCGCCAGCAGACCCTGGGGGGGTGTAACCTACGAGCAGTACTTC.

This chain joins TRBV19 and TRBJ1-5; 9 bases agree with TRBD1. V dropped 10 bases and J dropped 4; count of bases not matched to a gene: 2. Germline-derived CDR1 and CDR2 are LNHDA and SQIVND (reference sequence). This CDR3 spans 12 amino acids. This chain's CDR3 is CAIGTGNQPQHF. The DNA for the CDR3 is TGTGCCATCGGGACAGGGAATCAGCCCCAGCATTTT. The full variable domain, completed using reference TRBV19 and TRBJ1-5, is DGGITQSPKYLFRKEGQNVTLSCEQNLNHDAMYWYRQDPGQGLRLIYYSQIVNDFQKGDIAEGYSVSREKKESFPLTVTSAQKNPTAFYLCAIGTGNQPQHFGDGTRLSIL.

This clone was counted a single time. The CDR3 nucleotides read TGCGCCAGCAGTGAGTCTGCGGATTCACCCCTCCACTTT. This encodes CASSESADSPLHF. The chain recombines TRBV10-1 with TRBJ1-6; D is uncertain. Per germline, CDR1 WNHNN and CDR2 SYGVQD (reference sequence). Trimming took off 0 bases at V and 8 bases at J, with 5 bases between the two ends. The CDR3 is 13 residues long.

This clone was seen only a few times. The V gene is TRBV2, the J gene TRBJ2-5; TRBD1 aligns across 10 bases. This CDR3 contains 16 residues. J was trimmed by 0 bases and V by 6 bases; bases with no gene match: 7. The germline gives CDR1 SNHLY, CDR2 FYNNEI. The CDR3 region has the DNA TGTGCCAGCAGGGCTAGACAGGGGGCCAACCAAGAGACCCAGTACTTC. It yields the protein CASRARQGANQETQYF.

The chain combines TRBV5-1 with TRBJ1-2, with TRBD1 matching 7 bases. With 1 base clipped from V and 6 bases from J, the junction kept 3 bases outside the gene matches. This CDR3 has 13 amino acids. Germline lookup yields CDR1 SGHRS and CDR2 YFSETQ. CDR3 protein: CASSLFRGHGYTF. Here the CDR3 DNA reads TGCGCCAGCAGCTTGTTTAGGGGGCATGGCTACACCTTC.

V is TRBV6-5 and J is TRBJ2-7; 12 positions match TRBD2. This CDR3 contains 13 residues. Germline V lookup: CDR1 MNHEY, CDR2 SVGAGI. V lost 8 bases to trimming and J lost 3 bases; unmatched junction nucleotides: 2. CDR3 loop: CASRTSGIYEQYF. In DNA form, the CDR3 reads TGTGCCAGCCGGACTAGCGGGATCTACGAGCAGTACTTC.

The gene calls are TRBV11-2 and TRBJ1-4; D is unclear. With 6 bases removed from V and 8 bases from J, the gap between germline ends came to 13 bases. The CDR3 runs 13 residues. CDR1 and CDR2 (germline): SGHAT, FQNNGV. The CDR3 sequence is CASRGRGQEKLFF. CDR3 DNA sequence: TGTGCCAGCAGGGGTAGAGGGCAGGAAAAACTGTTTTTT. Together with reference TRBV11-2 and TRBJ1-4, the CDR3 gives the full variable domain: EAGVAQSPRYKIIEKRQSVAFWCNPISGHATLYWYQQILGQGPKLLIQFQNNGVVDDSQLPKDRFSAERLKGVDSTLKIQPAKLEDSAVYLCASRGRGQEKLFFGSGTQLSVL.

This clone occurred once. V is TRBV21-1 and J is TRBJ2-7; the listed D gene, TRBD2, was not tested against the DNA. TRBV21-1 counts as a pseudogene. This CDR3 contains 19 residues. This CDR3 reads CASSKGRTSGGPSCYEQYV. CDR3 sequence (DNA): TGTGCCAGCAGCAAAGGCCGGACTAGCGGGGGGCCCTCCTGCTACGAGCAGTACGTC.

The CDR3 DNA reads as TGTGCCAGCAGTCGGGACAGAAGCCCCAATCAGCCCCAGCATTTT. This gives the protein CASSRDRSPNQPQHF. The chain carries TRBV2 and TRBJ1-5; 7 bases line up with TRBD1. V was pared by 5 bases and J by 3 bases, with 7 bases of the junction left unmatched. Germline V gives CDR1 SNHLY, CDR2 FYNNEI. The CDR3 is made up of 15 amino acids.

The rearrangement links TRBV6-1 to TRBJ1-5, with D tentatively TRBD1 (6 bases). The CDR3 sequence is 13 residues long. V was pared by 3 bases and J by 6 bases, with 9 bases between. The germline V gene encodes CDR1 MNHNS and CDR2 SASEGT. The CDR3 sequence: CASSDGGGQPQHF. The DNA of the CDR3 is TGTGCCAGCAGTGATGGGGGCGGTCAGCCCCAGCATTTT.

This clone was detected only a few times. V gene TRBV10-3 combines with J gene TRBJ1-2; tentative D call: TRBD1 (5 bases). Germline values: CDR1 ENHRY, CDR2 SYGVKD. V lost 7 bases and J 7 bases, leaving 10 bases between the germline ends. The CDR3 is 11 amino acids. CDR3 nucleotides: TGTGCCATCACGGGGGGATTTGGCTACACCTTC. Protein: CAITGGFGYTF.

This sequence joins TRBV11-2 and TRBJ1-1; no definite D call. The CDR3 extends over 15 amino acids. The germline V gene encodes CDR1 SGHAT and CDR2 FQNNGV. V was pared by 5 bases and J by 3 bases, with 16 bases between. The CDR3 here is CASSHAAQRDTEAFF. DNA for the CDR3: TGTGCCAGCAGCCACGCGGCGCAACGGGACACTGAAGCTTTCTTT.

The rearrangement joins TRBV2 to TRBJ2-7, with a weak D call TRBD2 (5 bases). Trimming removed 7 bases from V and 3 bases from J, with 10 bases in between. The CDR3 spans 12 residues. CDR1 is SNHLY, CDR2 FYNNEI, per germline. The CDR3 protein is CASTKAGYEQYF. DNA of the CDR3: TGTGCCAGCACCAAGGCGGGCTACGAGCAGTACTTC.

As DNA, the CDR3 is TGTGCCAGCAGTGACTCTTACAGGGGGCAGCCCTATGGCTACACCTTC. Translating gives CASSDSYRGQPYGYTF. The rearrangement uses TRBV6-4 and TRBJ1-2, with TRBD1 identical over 9 bases. J was trimmed by 4 bases and V by 0 bases; bases with no gene match: 6. The CDR3 totals 16 residues. Germline V gene sequence: CDR1 MRHNA, CDR2 SNTAGT.

This clone was detected only a few times. This chain links TRBV24-1 with TRBJ2-7; 7 nucleotides match TRBD2. The J segment lost 5 bases and the V segment lost 3 bases, leaving 3 bases of the junction unmatched. CDR3 length: 13 residues. Germline lookup yields CDR1 KGHDR and CDR2 SFDVKD. CDR3 coding DNA: TGTGCCACCAGTGATGCGGGGGTCCACGAGCAGTACTTC. It specifies CATSDAGVHEQYF.

The rearrangement joins TRBV7-2 to TRBJ2-1, with 8 bases aligning to TRBD2. The CDR3 is 15 amino acids. Germline V gene lookup returns CDR1 SGHTA and CDR2 FQGNSA. J was trimmed by 3 bases and V by 1 base; bases with no gene match: 2. Here the CDR3 reads CASSLGRGGYNEQFF. The DNA for the CDR3 is TGTGCCAGCAGCTTAGGTCGGGGGGGCTACAATGAGCAGTTCTTC.

The chain couples TRBV9 to TRBJ2-7; possibly TRBD2 for D (5 bases). The germline gives CDR1 SGDLS, CDR2 YYNGEE. Trimming shortened V by 3 bases and J by 12 bases, and 16 bases separated the two germline ends. CDR3 length: 12 amino acids. CDR3: CASSEEGGPPYF. CDR3 DNA: TGTGCCAGCAGCGAGGAAGGAGGCCCCCCGTACTTC.

V gene TRBV5-1 combines with J gene TRBJ2-7; 9 bases are shared with TRBD1. The CDR3 has 14 amino acids. CDR1 is SGHRS and CDR2 is YFSETQ in the germline V gene. V lost 4 bases, J lost 7 bases, and 9 bases stayed unmatched. The CDR3, as DNA: TGCGCCAGCAGCACAGACAGGGGGTCAGGGGAGCAGTACTTC. Translating it yields CASSTDRGSGEQYF.

The CDR3 sequence is CASSLQGVMYGYTF. Here the CDR3 DNA reads TGTGCCAGCAGTTTACAGGGGGTAATGTATGGCTACACCTTC. This rearrangement joins TRBV2 to TRBJ1-2, with 8 positions matching TRBD1. Trimming at V came to 5 bases and at J to 5 bases, leaving 7 bases not matched to a gene. The CDR3 loop spans 14 amino acids. Per the germline V gene, CDR1 is SNHLY and CDR2 is FYNNEI.

The V gene is TRBV29-1, the J gene TRBJ1-2, with D uncertain. CDR3 length: 11 residues. Trimming stripped 6 bases from V and 8 bases from J, with 13 bases between. The germline CDR1 and CDR2 sequences are SQVTM and ANQGSEA. The CDR3 reads CSVLDGVGYTF. The CDR3 DNA sequence: TGCAGCGTCTTAGACGGAGTAGGCTACACCTTC.

The genes are TRBV5-5 and TRBJ2-7; D may be TRBD1 (6 bases). V was trimmed by 4 bases and J by 3 bases, leaving 17 bases between them. The CDR3 sequence is 15 residues long. Germline CDR1 reads SGHKS; CDR2 reads YYEKEE (reference sequence). The CDR3 DNA sequence: TGTGCCAGCAGCACTTGGGCGGACAGTATCTACGAGCAGTACGTC. Its protein product is CASSTWADSIYEQYV.

The V and J genes are TRBV27 and TRBJ2-3; 7 nucleotides align to TRBD1. The length of the CDR3 is 14 residues. Germline V gene data show CDR1 as MNHEY and CDR2 as SMNVEV (reference sequence). The trim removed 6 bases at V and 0 bases at J, leaving 3 bases unmatched. This CDR3 reads CASRMTGSTDTQYF. The DNA of the CDR3 is TGTGCCAGCAGGATGACAGGGAGCACAGATACGCAGTATTTT.